One T cell receptor beta chain is described in this entry. Trimming took 0 bases from V and 7 from J; bases not matched to a gene: 6. This CDR3 is built from 16 residues. CDR1 is LGHNA, CDR2 YSLEER, per germline. The data were taken from a study of blood T cell repertoires in COVID-19. Study details: There were acute and convalescent COVID-19 samples, and they came from the United States, Italy and Spain.

In the original processing: Amplifying reference gene primers gave estimates of nucleated cell counts. The table came from immunoSEQ multiplex PCR; TCRdb's copy has only in-frame clones and leaves some out. D and trimming were read from the DNA, whereas the V and J calls and clone size are those reported in that table. Seen here are about 200,000 clones, approximately 85% observed once, and the top ten hold 2% to 3%. Followed over time, Seattle patients had been enrolled while infection was active. V usage is TRBV4-3 and J usage is TRBJ1-6, with TRBD1 matching over 7 bases. The clonotype comes from a woman aged 65 to 85 with COVID-19, enrolled during active disease. The specimen was peripheral blood. Here the CDR3 DNA reads TGCGCCAGCAGCCAAGACCTAGGGACAGAGAATTCACCCCTCCACTTT. Encoded protein: CASSQDLGTENSPLHF.